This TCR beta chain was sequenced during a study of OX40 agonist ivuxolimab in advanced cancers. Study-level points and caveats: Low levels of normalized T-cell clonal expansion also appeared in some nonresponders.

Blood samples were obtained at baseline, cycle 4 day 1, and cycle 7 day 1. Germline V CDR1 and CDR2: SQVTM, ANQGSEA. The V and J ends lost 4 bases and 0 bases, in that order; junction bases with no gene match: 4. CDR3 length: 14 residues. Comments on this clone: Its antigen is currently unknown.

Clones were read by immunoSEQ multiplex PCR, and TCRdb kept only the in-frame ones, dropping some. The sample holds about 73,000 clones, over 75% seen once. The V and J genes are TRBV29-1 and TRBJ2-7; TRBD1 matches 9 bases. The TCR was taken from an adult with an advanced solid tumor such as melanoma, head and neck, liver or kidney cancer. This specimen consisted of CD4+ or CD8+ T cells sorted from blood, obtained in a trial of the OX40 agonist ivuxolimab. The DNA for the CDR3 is TGCAGCGTTGCCCGGGACAGGGCCTCCTACGAGCAGTACTTC. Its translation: CSVARDRASYEQYF.